The rows below give T cell receptor beta chains drawn from one sample of a study of blood T cell repertoires in COVID-19. Sequencing used immunoSEQ multiplex PCR; TCRdb keeps in-frame clones, though not all of them. The sample records fewer than 150,000 clones, around 82% being singletons. The sample comprised peripheral blood. The source is a human donor in a cohort sampled during active COVID-19. The CDR3 runs from the conserved cysteine through the conserved F or W. The order of the fields is V gene, clone size, J gene, CDR3 protein. Not every row has a clone size; where given, it reads once, few, many or a size class.

>TRBV5-4|-|TRBJ2-5
CASCITSGGGETQYF
>TRBV5-1|-|TRBJ2-5
CASSLALAGGQETQYF
>TRBV6-5|once|TRBJ2-2
CASSYRTGANTGELFF
>TRBV5-5|-|TRBJ2-3
CASSGTGVGTSTDTQYF
>TRBV7-8|-|TRBJ1-2
CASSLGPISSGYTF
>TRBV5-1|-|TRBJ2-3
CASSLAGGSTDTQYF
>TRBV5-8|-|TRBJ2-5
CASSLHRGMETQYF
>TRBV10-3|-|TRBJ2-5
CAISDSTYSGKETQYF
>TRBV4-1|-|TRBJ1-3
CASSQGRQMSSGNTIYF
>TRBV11-2|-|TRBJ2-3
CASSPQYLGTDTQYF